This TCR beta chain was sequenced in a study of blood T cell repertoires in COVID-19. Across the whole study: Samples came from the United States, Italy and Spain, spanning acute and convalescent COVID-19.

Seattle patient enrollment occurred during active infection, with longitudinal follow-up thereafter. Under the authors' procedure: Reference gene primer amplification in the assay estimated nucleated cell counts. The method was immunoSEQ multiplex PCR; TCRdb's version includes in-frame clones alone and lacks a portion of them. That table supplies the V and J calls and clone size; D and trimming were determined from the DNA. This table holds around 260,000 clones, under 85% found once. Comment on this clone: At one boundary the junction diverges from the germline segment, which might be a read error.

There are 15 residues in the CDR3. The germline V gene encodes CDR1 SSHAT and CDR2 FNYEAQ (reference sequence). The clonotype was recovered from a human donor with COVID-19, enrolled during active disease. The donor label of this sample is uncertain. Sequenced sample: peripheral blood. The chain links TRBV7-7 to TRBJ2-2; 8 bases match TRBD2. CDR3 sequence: CASRLALSNTGELFF. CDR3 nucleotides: TGTGCTAGCAGACTAGCGCTATCGAACACCGGGGAGCTGTTTTTT.